These T cell receptor beta chains were read from a single sample in a study of blood T cell repertoires in COVID-19. The protocol was immunoSEQ multiplex PCR, while the TCRdb copy is restricted to in-frame clones and leaves out a portion. The repertoire holds about 360,000 clones, with roughly 80% as singletons. Specimen: peripheral blood. The receptors were gathered from a human donor with acute or convalescent COVID-19. The donor label of this sample is uncertain. CDR3s include the opening cysteine and the closing phenylalanine or tryptophan. D genes are given only for firm matches. Clone size is shown for a subset of rows, as once, few, many or a class of expanded clone.

size: .
V: TRBV5-1
J: TRBJ2-7
D: .
CDR3: CASSLEPVAYEQYF
DNA: TGCGCCAGCAGCTTGGAACCGGTGGCCTACGAGCAGTACTTC

size: .
V: TRBV6-1
J: TRBJ1-5
D: TRBD1
CDR3: CASSENSAGGYQPQHF
DNA: TGTGCCAGCAGTGAAAATAGCGCAGGGGGTTATCAGCCCCAGCATTTT

size: .
V: TRBV28
J: TRBJ2-1
D: TRBD2
CDR3: CASIDGGFYNEQFF
DNA: TGTGCCAGCATAGACGGGGGGTTTTACAATGAGCAGTTCTTC

size: .
V: TRBV30
J: TRBJ1-1
D: .
CDR3: CAWNGHRMNTEAFF
DNA: TGTGCCTGGAACGGACACCGCATGAACACTGAAGCTTTCTTT

size: .
V: TRBV20-1
J: TRBJ2-3
D: TRBD2
CDR3: CSASRAGGGQYTQYF
DNA: TGCAGTGCTAGTCGGGCGGGAGGGGGCCAATATACGCAGTATTTT

size: .
V: TRBV4-2
J: TRBJ2-1
D: TRBD2
CDR3: CASSPGAGGSSYNEQFF
DNA: TGTGCCAGCAGCCCCGGGGCCGGCGGGAGCTCCTACAATGAGCAGTTCTTC

size: once
V: TRBV18
J: TRBJ1-3
D: .
CDR3: CASPAGNTIYF
DNA: TGTGCCAGCCCTGCTGGAAACACCATATATTTT

size: .
V: TRBV19
J: TRBJ1-2
D: TRBD1
CDR3: CASTLGTGVPHYGYTF
DNA: TGTGCCAGTACTCTTGGGACAGGGGTCCCGCACTATGGCTACACCTTC

size: .
V: TRBV2
J: TRBJ1-4
D: .
CDR3: CASRSGHATNEKLFF
DNA: TGTGCCAGCAGATCCGGACATGCAACTAATGAAAAACTGTTTTTT

size: .
V: TRBV14
J: TRBJ2-2
D: .
CDR3: CASSPRKGQSRQNTGELFF
DNA: TGTGCCAGCAGCCCCCGGAAGGGGCAATCGCGGCAAAACACCGGGGAGCTGTTTTTT

size: .
V: TRBV11-2
J: TRBJ2-3
D: TRBD1
CDR3: CASSLGTGTEQYF
DNA: TGTGCCAGCAGCTTAGGGACAGGGACGGAGCAGTATTTT

size: once
V: TRBV5-4
J: TRBJ2-7
D: .
CDR3: CASSYNPTGNYEQYF
DNA: TGTGCCAGCAGCTATAACCCAACAGGGAATTACGAGCAGTACTTC

size: .
V: TRBV6-1
J: TRBJ2-7
D: .
CDR3: CASSEVVGIKQYF
DNA: TGTGCCAGCAGTGAAGTGGTCGGGATTAAGCAGTACTTC

size: .
V: TRBV28
J: TRBJ1-1
D: TRBD1
CDR3: CASSSRTGVPNTEAFF
DNA: TGTGCCAGCAGTTCGCGGACAGGAGTACCGAACACTGAAGCTTTCTTT

size: .
V: TRBV18
J: TRBJ1-3
D: .
CDR3: CASSPAPHRVAGNTIYF
DNA: TGTGCCAGCTCACCGGCACCCCACAGGGTCGCTGGAAACACCATATATTTT

size: many
V: TRBV2
J: TRBJ2-7
D: .
CDR3: CASSEYGTYEQYF
DNA: TGTGCCAGCAGTGAATACGGGACCTACGAGCAGTACTTC

size: .
V: TRBV6-1
J: TRBJ1-2
D: .
CDR3: CASSEAMAANYGYTF
DNA: TGTGCCAGCAGTGAAGCGATGGCGGCTAACTATGGCTACACCTTC

size: .
V: TRBV27
J: TRBJ1-3
D: TRBD1
CDR3: CASLTDRAGNTIYF
DNA: TGTGCCAGCCTCACGGACAGGGCTGGAAACACCATATATTTT

size: .
V: TRBV5-1
J: TRBJ1-2
D: .
CDR3: CASSLEGVWGYTF
DNA: TGCGCCAGCAGCTTGGAAGGGGTCTGGGGCTACACCTTC

size: .
V: TRBV28
J: TRBJ1-2
D: .
CDR3: CATTRWEGVGGYTF
DNA: TGTGCAACCACCCGGTGGGAGGGTGTGGGGGGCTACACCTTC

size: once
V: TRBV21-1
J: TRBJ2-5
D: .
CDR3: CASSKAGRGRETQYF
DNA: TGTGCCAGCAGCAAAGCCGGCAGGGGAAGAGAGACCCAGTACTTC

size: .
V: TRBV30
J: TRBJ2-3
D: .
CDR3: CAWRNWRGTSFTQYF
DNA: TGTGCCTGGAGAAACTGGCGGGGAACCTCTTTTACGCAGTATTTT

size: once
V: TRBV7-9
J: TRBJ2-1
D: .
CDR3: CATSTRTYNEQFF
DNA: TGTGCCACCTCGACAAGGACCTACAATGAGCAGTTCTTC

size: .
V: TRBV18
J: TRBJ2-7
D: .
CDR3: CASSLLPPQGSPYEQYF
DNA: TGTGCCAGCTCACTTTTACCCCCTCAGGGGTCCCCCTACGAGCAGTACTTC

size: once
V: TRBV19
J: TRBJ2-7
D: .
CDR3: CASSIHSTYEQYF
DNA: TGTGCCAGTAGTATTCACAGTACCTACGAGCAGTACTTC

size: .
V: TRBV6-6
J: TRBJ1-5
D: .
CDR3: CASSPGGPSNQPQHF
DNA: TGTGCCAGCAGCCCCGGAGGGCCTAGCAATCAGCCCCAGCATTTT

size: few
V: TRBV4-2
J: TRBJ1-3
D: .
CDR3: CASSQNRRSSGNTIYF
DNA: TGTGCCAGCAGCCAAAACCGTCGGAGCTCTGGAAACACCATATATTTT

size: .
V: TRBV9
J: TRBJ1-1
D: TRBD1
CDR3: CASSGNRGRKSEAFF
DNA: TGTGCCAGCAGCGGAAACAGGGGTAGAAAGTCTGAAGCTTTCTTT

size: few
V: TRBV28
J: TRBJ1-4
D: .
CDR3: CASSLPLAGPEKLFF
DNA: TGTGCCAGCAGTTTACCCCTTGCGGGTCCGGAAAAACTGTTTTTT

size: .
V: TRBV6-5
J: TRBJ1-6
D: .
CDR3: CASSYSTAGRSPLHF
DNA: TGTGCCAGCAGTTACTCGACCGCGGGGCGTTCACCCCTCCACTTT

size: .
V: TRBV19
J: TRBJ1-2
D: TRBD1
CDR3: CASSSDRGTNYGYTF
DNA: TGTGCCAGTAGTTCCGACAGGGGGACCAACTATGGCTACACCTTC

size: .
V: TRBV6-5
J: TRBJ1-5
D: .
CDR3: CASRWLSDNQPQHF
DNA: TGTGCCAGCAGATGGCTAAGCGACAATCAGCCCCAGCATTTT

size: .
V: TRBV4-2
J: TRBJ2-1
D: TRBD2
CDR3: CASSYSGTSGYNEQFF
DNA: TGTGCCAGCAGCTACTCCGGGACTAGCGGATACAATGAGCAGTTCTTC

size: .
V: TRBV27
J: TRBJ1-1
D: TRBD1
CDR3: CASSPGQGRTEAFF
DNA: TGTGCCAGCAGTCCGGGACAGGGGAGGACTGAAGCTTTCTTT

size: .
V: TRBV2
J: TRBJ1-1
D: TRBD1
CDR3: CASEQGDTEAFF
DNA: TGTGCCAGCGAGCAGGGGGACACTGAAGCTTTCTTT

size: .
V: TRBV28
J: TRBJ1-6
D: .
CDR3: CATRSISPLHF
DNA: TGTGCCACCCGTTCTATTTCACCCCTCCACTTT

size: .
V: TRBV2
J: TRBJ2-7
D: .
CDR3: CASSEHKGAYEQYF
DNA: TGTGCCAGCAGTGAACACAAAGGGGCCTACGAGCAGTACTTC

size: few
V: TRBV5-1
J: TRBJ1-1
D: TRBD1
CDR3: CASSFIGGGKAFF
DNA: TGCGCCAGCAGCTTCATAGGGGGCGGGAAAGCTTTCTTT

size: once
V: TRBV7-9
J: TRBJ1-5
D: TRBD1
CDR3: CASSSQGGQPQHF
DNA: TGTGCCAGCAGCTCCCAGGGGGGTCAGCCCCAGCATTTT

size: .
V: TRBV6-2/TRBV6-3
J: TRBJ1-4
D: TRBD1
CDR3: CASSRDSYRKGLFF
DNA: TGTGCCAGCAGCCGGGACAGCTATCGGAAAGGGCTGTTTTTT

size: .
V: TRBV14
J: TRBJ1-1
D: .
CDR3: CASSQALGSRTEAFF
DNA: TGTGCCAGCAGCCAAGCCCTCGGGTCACGCACTGAAGCTTTCTTT

size: .
V: TRBV18
J: TRBJ1-1
D: .
CDR3: CASKDSTTNTEAFF
DNA: TGTGCCAGCAAGGACAGTACGACGAACACTGAAGCTTTCTTT

size: .
V: TRBV30
J: TRBJ1-1
D: .
CDR3: CAWSGGLSNTEAFF
DNA: TGTGCCTGGAGTGGGGGGCTTTCGAACACTGAAGCTTTCTTT

size: .
V: TRBV5-1
J: TRBJ1-1
D: .
CDR3: CASSLLGQQNTEAFF
DNA: TGCGCCAGCAGCCTTCTAGGACAGCAAAACACTGAAGCTTTCTTT

size: .
V: TRBV19
J: TRBJ2-3
D: TRBD2
CDR3: CATRTSGVGGADTQYF
DNA: TGTGCCACCCGGACTAGCGGGGTTGGGGGGGCAGATACGCAGTATTTT

size: .
V: TRBV5-1
J: TRBJ2-7
D: TRBD2
CDR3: CASSRYGLAGGSSYEQYF
DNA: TGCGCCAGCAGCCGATACGGACTAGCGGGAGGGTCGTCCTACGAGCAGTACTTC

size: .
V: TRBV5-1
J: TRBJ2-1
D: TRBD1
CDR3: CASSLWGQGNNEQFF
DNA: TGCGCCAGCAGCTTGTGGGGACAGGGCAACAATGAGCAGTTCTTC

size: .
V: TRBV6-5
J: TRBJ1-2
D: TRBD1
CDR3: CASSPRAGGSRYTF
DNA: TGTGCCAGCAGTCCCCGGGCAGGGGGCTCGCGCTACACCTTC

size: .
V: TRBV7-2
J: TRBJ2-4
D: .
CDR3: CASSLEGIGVRNIQYF
DNA: TGTGCCAGCAGCTTAGAGGGGATTGGGGTTCGGAACATTCAGTACTTC

size: .
V: TRBV11-2
J: TRBJ2-3
D: TRBD2
CDR3: CASSLRASGSLADTQYF
DNA: TGTGCCAGCAGCTTAAGGGCCAGCGGGAGTCTCGCAGATACGCAGTATTTT

size: many
V: TRBV6-5
J: TRBJ2-7
D: TRBD1
CDR3: CASSRQGYEQYF
DNA: TGTGCCAGCAGTCGACAGGGCTACGAGCAGTACTTC

size: .
V: TRBV24-1
J: TRBJ2-2
D: TRBD1
CDR3: CATSDRQGSNTGELFF
DNA: TGTGCCACCAGTGACCGACAGGGTTCGAACACCGGGGAGCTGTTTTTT

size: .
V: TRBV25-1
J: TRBJ1-3
D: .
CDR3: CASSEQLGAGAPRNTIYF
DNA: TGTGCCAGCAGTGAACAGTTAGGCGCTGGGGCACCAAGAAACACCATATATTTT

size: .
V: TRBV5-1
J: TRBJ2-3
D: TRBD2
CDR3: CASSGGLAGDLTDTQYF
DNA: TGCGCCAGCAGCGGTGGACTAGCGGGAGACCTAACAGATACGCAGTATTTT

size: .
V: TRBV7-8
J: TRBJ1-1
D: .
CDR3: CASSLDPRAHTEAFF
DNA: TGTGCCAGCAGCTTAGACCCCAGGGCGCACACTGAAGCTTTCTTT

size: .
V: TRBV18
J: TRBJ1-1
D: .
CDR3: CASSPAGRGTEAFF
DNA: TGTGCCAGCTCACCTGCGGGCAGGGGCACTGAAGCTTTCTTT

size: .
V: TRBV10-3
J: TRBJ1-3
D: .
CDR3: CAISESQGRTGNTIYF
DNA: TGTGCCATCAGTGAGTCACAGGGCAGGACTGGAAACACCATATATTTT

size: .
V: TRBV3-1/TRBV3-2
J: TRBJ2-1
D: TRBD2
CDR3: CASTSAGGEGSSYNEQFF
DNA: TGTGCCAGCACTTCGGCGGGAGGGGAGGGTAGCTCCTACAATGAGCAGTTCTTC

size: .
V: TRBV6-4
J: TRBJ2-3
D: TRBD1
CDR3: CASSAGQGADTQYF
DNA: TGTGCCAGCAGTGCGGGACAGGGGGCAGATACGCAGTATTTT